Listed below are T cell receptor beta chains from one sample, sequenced in a study of T cells in localized non-small cell lung cancer. Clones were read by immunoSEQ multiplex PCR, and TCRdb kept only the in-frame ones, dropping some. The data contain more than 9,000 clones, approximately 50% of them singletons. Material: lymph node tissue, obtained before any cancer treatment. All receptors derive from a woman between 40 and 69 years old with stage II squamous cell lung carcinoma. The CDR3 runs from the conserved cysteine through the conserved F or W. Each record gives: D gene, J gene, V gene, clone size, CDR3 DNA, CDR3 protein. The D gene is left open where the match is weak. Size is stated for part of the rows, as once, few or many counts, or as a class when the clone is expanded.

. | TRBJ2-1 | TRBV28 | . | TGTGCCAGCAGTTTATGGGGGGGTTCCTACAATGAGCAGTTCTTC | CASSLWGGSYNEQFF
. | TRBJ2-7 | TRBV18 | once | TGTGCCAGCTCACCGCTGGACAGTTCCTACGAGCAGTACTTC | CASSPLDSSYEQYF
. | TRBJ1-1 | TRBV6-8 | few | TGTGCCAGCAGTGCGTTTATAGGGATGAACACTGAAGCTTTCTTT | CASSAFIGMNTEAFF
. | TRBJ1-4 | TRBV19 | once | TGTGCCAGTAAATCGGGGACCTCAACTAATGAAAAACTGTTTTTT | CASKSGTSTNEKLFF
TRBD1 | TRBJ1-2 | TRBV19 | . | TGTGCCAGTAGGACCCGACAGGGGAACTATGGCTACACCTTC | CASRTRQGNYGYTF
TRBD2 | TRBJ2-2 | TRBV5-1 | . | TGCGCCAGCAGCTTAAAGTCTAGCGGCGCGAACACCGGGGAGCTGTTTTTT | CASSLKSSGANTGELFF
. | TRBJ1-2 | TRBV19 | . | TGTGCCAGTAGTTTGAGACACACCTCAAATTTCTATGGCTACACCTTC | CASSLRHTSNFYGYTF
. | TRBJ2-5 | TRBV14 | once | TGTGCCAGCAGCCAAGAATTGGTGGGCCTAGAGGTAAAGACCCAGTACTTC | CASSQELVGLEVKTQYF
. | TRBJ2-7 | TRBV30 | . | TGTGCCTGGAGAGGGTTCGGGAGTCGCTACGAGCAGTACTTC | CAWRGFGSRYEQYF
. | TRBJ2-2 | TRBV6-8 | few | TGTGCCATCAGCCGCCGGACAGCGAACACCGGGGAGCTGTTTTTT | CAISRRTANTGELFF
TRBD1 | TRBJ2-3 | TRBV19 | . | TGTGCCAGTTACATGGCCGGGACAGGGCGCCGGGATGCTAGCACAGATACGCAGTATTTT | CASYMAGTGRRDASTDTQYF
. | TRBJ1-2 | TRBV18 | . | TGTGCCAGCTCACTAGGGGGGCCCATCTATGGCTACACCTTC | CASSLGGPIYGYTF
TRBD1 | TRBJ1-3 | TRBV18 | . | TGTACCAGCTCACCACGTGGAGGGGGCCATAGTGGAAACACCATATATTTT | CTSSPRGGGHSGNTIYF
TRBD2 | TRBJ2-7 | TRBV18 | . | TGTGCCAGCTCACCACTGGATGCGGGGGGCTTCTACGAGCAGTACTTC | CASSPLDAGGFYEQYF
TRBD1 | TRBJ1-1 | TRBV25-1 | . | TGTGCCAGCCGTGGACAGGCGAACACTGAAGCTTTCTTT | CASRGQANTEAFF
TRBD1 | TRBJ2-3 | TRBV19 | . | TGTGCCAGTTGCCCCGGGACAGCTCGCACAGATACGCAGTATTTT | CASCPGTARTDTQYF
TRBD2 | TRBJ2-3 | TRBV11-3 | few | TGTGCCAGCAGCCCTCTGGATACTAGCGGGGCAGCAGATACGCAGTATTTT | CASSPLDTSGAADTQYF
TRBD1 | TRBJ1-4 | TRBV10-3 | few | TGTGCCAGCCACCTGAGTAGGGGGCGAGTTGAAAAACTGTTTTTT | CASHLSRGRVEKLFF
TRBD1 | TRBJ1-6 | TRBV9 | . | TGTGCCAGCAGCGCCTTACCGGGACAGCGTAATTCACCCCTCCACTTT | CASSALPGQRNSPLHF
. | TRBJ1-1 | TRBV11-3 | . | TGTGCCAGCAGCTACATAGGCCAGGGGAACACTGAAGCTTTCTTT | CASSYIGQGNTEAFF
TRBD2 | TRBJ2-5 | TRBV29-1 | few | TGCAGCGTGTATAGCGGGAGGGCCTGGGAGACCCAGTACTTC | CSVYSGRAWETQYF
. | TRBJ1-1 | TRBV11-3 | few | TGTGCCAGCAGCGGCAGGGTCGAACATGCTGAAGCTTTCTTT | CASSGRVEHAEAFF
. | TRBJ1-2 | TRBV19 | . | TGTGCCAGTAGTATAGGAGGAAATGGCTACACCTTC | CASSIGGNGYTF
. | TRBJ1-2 | TRBV29-1 | . | TGCAGCGTTGAGGGGGGATTTAATGGCTACACCTTC | CSVEGGFNGYTF
. | TRBJ2-1 | TRBV18 | once | TGTGCCAGCTCACAGGCCAATTCCCTGAACTACAATGAGCAGTTCTTC | CASSQANSLNYNEQFF
. | TRBJ1-2 | TRBV6-8 | few | TGTGCCATCCATCCAGGGGCGTCGGGTGGCTACACCTTC | CAIHPGASGGYTF
TRBD1 | TRBJ1-4 | TRBV10-2 | . | TGCGCCACTGGGACAGCTAATGAAAAACTGTTTTTT | CATGTANEKLFF
. | TRBJ2-7 | TRBV6-8 | few | TGTGCCAGCAGTGTGACACCCTCCTACGAGCAGTACTTC | CASSVTPSYEQYF
. | TRBJ2-1 | TRBV19 | . | TGTGCCAGCAGTAGAACTGGCCGAGGGGGGTTCCACAATGAGCAGTTCTTC | CASSRTGRGGFHNEQFF
. | TRBJ2-5 | TRBV18 | . | TGTGCCAGCTCACCTGGTCAGGGGCCCCGGGAGACCCAGTACTTC | CASSPGQGPRETQYF
TRBD1 | TRBJ1-3 | TRBV6-4 | . | TGTGCCAGCAGCCGCGGGACAGGGACTGGAAACACCATATATTTT | CASSRGTGTGNTIYF
TRBD2 | TRBJ2-5 | TRBV5-1 | . | TGCGCCAGCAGCTCAGGTAGCGGGGACCAAGAGACCCAGTACTTC | CASSSGSGDQETQYF
. | TRBJ1-1 | TRBV29-1 | . | TGCAGCGTTGCGAGGGGGGACACTGAAGCTTTCTTT | CSVARGDTEAFF